The 28 T cell receptor beta chains given below trace back to one sample, sequenced in a study of a mutant IDH1 vaccine in newly diagnosed glioma. Their target antigens are unknown. Specified time point: week 23, last vaccination. Mutant IDH1 20-mer peptide, at 300 ug, made up each vaccine dose, with topical imiquimod. The protocol was immunoSEQ multiplex PCR, while the TCRdb copy is restricted to in-frame clones and leaves out a portion. The table includes roughly 38,000 clones, approximately 76% detected once. The sequences come from PBMCs, collected from a glioma patient whose treatment included an IDH1 peptide vaccine. The source is a man aged 50 or older with glioma.

The V call is TRBV28, the J call TRBJ1-5; D unresolved. This CDR3 is 15 amino acids long. V was clipped by 7 bases and J by 4 bases, with 17 bases between them. CDR1 MDHEN and CDR2 SYDVKM come from the germline V gene. DNA of the CDR3: TGTGCCAGCACCGACCCGGGGTACGGGAATCAGCCCCAGCATTTT. Protein sequence: CASTDPGYGNQPQHF. Together with reference TRBV28 and TRBJ1-5, the CDR3 gives the full variable domain: DVKVTQSSRYLVKRTGEKVFLECVQDMDHENMFWYRQDPGLGLRLIYFSYDVKMKEKGDIPEGYSVSREKKERFSLILESASTNQTSMYLCASTDPGYGNQPQHFGDGTRLSIL.

The rearrangement uses TRBV5-1 and TRBJ1-1; unclear D gene. Trimming removed 0 bases at V and 1 base at J, with 7 bases between. This CDR3 is built from 14 residues. From germline, CDR1 is SGHRS and CDR2 YFSETQ. CDR3 bases: TGCGCCAGCAGCTTGGCGATTTCGAACACTGAAGCTTTCTTT. Encoded protein: CASSLAISNTEAFF.

The CDR3 region has the DNA TGCGCCAGCAGCGTGGACGGTTCGGATACGCAGTATTTT. Translation: CASSVDGSDTQYF. The chain combines TRBV5-1 with TRBJ2-3; D unresolved. This CDR3 contains 13 residues. Trimming removed 4 bases at V and 6 bases at J, with 12 bases between. The germline gives CDR1 SGHRS, CDR2 YFSETQ.

The chain is built from TRBV6-1 and TRBJ2-7; possibly TRBD1 or TRBD2 for D (5 bases each). Looked up from germline, CDR1 is MNHNS and CDR2 is SASEGT. Trimming removed 4 bases from V and 6 bases from J, with 19 bases in between. This CDR3 contains 15 residues. DNA for the CDR3: TGTGCCAGCAGTGGGCTCTGGGAGAGGGGTCGCGAGCAGTACTTC. The encoded protein is CASSGLWERGREQYF.

The CDR3: CASSVKVQETQYF. As DNA, the CDR3 is TGTGCCAGCAGCGTAAAGGTTCAAGAGACCCAGTACTTC. The gene calls are TRBV7-2 and TRBJ2-5; D not resolved. From germline, CDR1 is SGHTA and CDR2 FQGNSA. Trimming left V 5 bases short and J 2 bases short, with 9 bases between. The CDR3 extends over 13 amino acids.

The gene calls are TRBV10-3 and TRBJ2-1, with TRBD1 matching over 11 bases. The V and J ends lost 4 bases and 9 bases, in that order; junction bases with no gene match: 8. CDR1 ENHRY and CDR2 SYGVKD come from the germline V gene. The CDR3 extends over 15 amino acids. Written as DNA, the CDR3 is TGTGCCATCAGTGTCAGGACAGGGGGCTTGGGTGAGCAGTTCTTC. Translation gives CAISVRTGGLGEQFF.

This chain links TRBV5-4 with TRBJ1-1, with 7 bases fitting TRBD1. Trimming removed 5 bases from V and 6 bases from J; junction bases left unmatched: 4. Germline V gene lookup returns CDR1 SGHNT and CDR2 YYREEE (reference sequence). This CDR3 contains 12 residues. This CDR3 reads CASRTGQSEAFF. Here the CDR3 DNA reads TGTGCCAGCAGGACAGGGCAATCTGAAGCTTTCTTT.

The chain combines TRBV5-1 with TRBJ1-1, with D perhaps TRBD1 (6 bases). Deletions cut 0 bases from V and 1 base from J, with 10 bases between. Germline CDR1 reads SGHRS; CDR2 reads YFSETQ. The CDR3 consists of 15 residues. CDR3 loop: CASSLAGRGNTEAFF. The CDR3 DNA sequence: TGCGCCAGCAGCTTGGCGGGCAGGGGGAACACTGAAGCTTTCTTT.

The CDR3 sequence: CASSQRSGNTIYF. The CDR3 DNA reads TGTGCCAGCAGCCAGCGCTCTGGAAACACCATATATTTT. The genes are TRBV6-5 and TRBJ1-3, with D uncertain. CDR1 and CDR2 from the germline V gene are MNHEY and SVGAGI. The V and J ends lost 6 bases and 0 bases respectively, with 6 bases between them. This CDR3 is built from 13 residues.

This clone showed up just a few times. The J gene is TRBJ1-2, the V gene TRBV2; tentatively, D is TRBD1 (5 bases). CDR1 SNHLY and CDR2 FYNNEI come from the germline V gene. The CDR3 length is 13 residues. With 0 bases removed from V and 9 bases from J, the gap between germline ends came to 11 bases. The CDR3 DNA reads as TGTGCCAGCAGTGAAGCGTCAGGGAGACGCTACACCTTC. This codes for CASSEASGRRYTF.

The table lists this clone with a count of one. This sequence joins TRBV7-9 and TRBJ1-3; TRBD1 aligns across 8 bases. The CDR3 sequence is 18 residues long. The trim removed 2 bases at V and 1 base at J, leaving 10 bases unmatched. Germline V gene data show CDR1 as SEHNR and CDR2 as FQNEAQ (reference sequence). The CDR3: CASSLQGAPRGSGNTIYF. The CDR3 coding sequence is TGTGCCAGCAGCTTACAGGGGGCCCCCAGGGGGTCTGGAAACACCATATATTTT.

The genes are TRBV4-1 and TRBJ2-3; 7 bases map to TRBD1. The CDR3 length is 18 residues. V shed 5 bases, J shed 0 bases, and the junction held 14 bases outside the gene matches. CDR1 and CDR2 (germline): MGHRA, YSYEKL. CDR3 in DNA: TGCGCCAGCAGCTACACCTTCACCGGGACAGCGAGCACAGATACGCAGTATTTT. Translated: CASSYTFTGTASTDTQYF.

The chain recombines TRBV28 with TRBJ1-1; no reliable D call. V was shortened by 4 bases and J by 5 bases, with 8 bases between the two germline ends. CDR1 and CDR2 (germline): MDHEN, SYDVKM. This CDR3 comprises 12 residues. The CDR3 DNA sequence: TGTGCCAGCAGTTCCGGTACTACTGAAGCTTTCTTT. Amino acid sequence: CASSSGTTEAFF.

The chain uses TRBV2 and TRBJ1-1, with D possibly TRBD1 on 6 matching bases. Germline values: CDR1 SNHLY, CDR2 FYNNEI. V dropped 4 bases and J dropped 4 bases, with 13 bases sitting between them. This CDR3 region has 14 residues. The CDR3, as DNA: TGTGCCAGCAGTGGAGGACAGCTTGCCACTGAAGCTTTCTTT. Translated: CASSGGQLATEAFF. Full variable domain (remainder filled in from reference TRBV2 and TRBJ1-1): EPEVTQTPSHQVTQMGQEVILRCVPISNHLYFYWYRQILGQKVEFLVSFYNNEISEKSEIFDDQFSVERPDGSNFTLKIRSTKLEDSAMYFCASSGGQLATEAFFGQGTRLTVV.

The V call is TRBV30, the J call TRBJ2-5; 7 nucleotides match TRBD1. CDR1 GTSNPN and CDR2 SVGIG come from the germline V gene (reference sequence). This CDR3 region has 14 residues. Trimming at V came to 5 bases and at J to 5 bases, leaving 11 bases not matched to a gene. The CDR3 bases are TGTGCCTGGTCGCCGGGGCCGACAGGGGAGACCCAGTACTTC. As protein: CAWSPGPTGETQYF. The variable domain in full, with the rest retrieved from reference TRBV30 and TRBJ2-5, is SQTIHQWPATLVQPVGSPLSLECTVEGTSNPNLYWYRQAAGRGLQLLFYSVGIGQISSEVPQNLSASRPQDRQFILSSKKLLLSDSGFYLCAWSPGPTGETQYFGPGTRLLVL.

This rearrangement joins TRBV7-2 to TRBJ1-4; D unresolved. In germline, CDR1 is SGHTA, CDR2 FQGNSA. The length of the CDR3 is 15 residues. V was clipped by 1 base and J by 4 bases, with 10 bases between them. The CDR3 nucleotides read TGTGCCAGCAGCTTAGGAGGGCTTAATAATGAAAAACTGTTTTTT. Translated, it gives CASSLGGLNNEKLFF.

A few counts support this clone. The CDR3 region is CASSDIWERTDSYEQYF. The CDR3 DNA is TGTGCCAGCAGCGATATATGGGAAAGGACAGACTCCTACGAGCAGTACTTC. The V and J genes are TRBV11-3 and TRBJ2-7; maybe TRBD1 (6 bases). CDR1 SGHNT and CDR2 YENEEA come from the germline V gene. The CDR3 has 17 residues. Deletions cut 5 bases from V and 0 bases from J, with 20 bases between.

V usage is TRBV5-6 and J usage is TRBJ1-1, with a weak D call TRBD1 (5 bases). Germline V gene lookup returns CDR1 SGHDT and CDR2 YYEEEE. V lost 5 bases and J 8 bases, leaving 13 bases between the germline ends. This CDR3 contains 12 residues. The CDR3 spells CASRTRAGEAFF. The DNA of the CDR3 is TGTGCCAGCAGAACCAGGGCTGGAGAAGCTTTCTTT.

The chain employs TRBV25-1 and TRBJ1-3, with 9 bases lining up with TRBD1. CDR1 is MGHDK, CDR2 SYGVNS, per germline. The CDR3 has 18 residues. Trimming removed 4 bases from V and 1 base from J; junction bases left unmatched: 11. The CDR3 loop is CASSALGSGQGSGNTIYF. As DNA, the CDR3 is TGTGCCAGCAGTGCCCTCGGGTCGGGACAGGGATCTGGAAACACCATATATTTT. Filled out from reference TRBV25-1 and TRBJ1-3, the complete variable domain reads EADIYQTPRYLVIGTGKKITLECSQTMGHDKMYWYQQDPGMELHLIHYSYGVNSTEKGDLSSESTVSRIRTEHFPLTLESARPSHTSQYLCASSALGSGQGSGNTIYFGEGSWLTVV.

V is TRBV29-1 and J is TRBJ2-1; weak D call: TRBD2 (6 bases). Trimming left V 8 bases short and J 3 bases short, with 14 bases between. This CDR3 spans 13 amino acids. Germline CDR1 SQVTM, CDR2 ANQGSEA. This chain's CDR3 is CSPRGGDYNEQFF. The CDR3, as DNA: TGCAGCCCCAGAGGAGGGGACTACAATGAGCAGTTCTTC.

DNA for the CDR3: TGTGCCAGCAGTGAGGAGGGGCTTCAGCCCCAGCATTTT. Translated: CASSEEGLQPQHF. V usage is TRBV2 and J usage is TRBJ1-5; tentatively, D is TRBD1 (5 bases). The CDR3 contains 13 residues. V shed 3 bases and J shed 6 bases, with 9 bases lying between them. CDR1 is SNHLY, CDR2 FYNNEI, per germline.

The chain has TRBV2 and TRBJ2-2, with 10 bases identical to TRBD2. CDR3 length equals 16 residues. Germline CDR1 and CDR2: SNHLY and FYNNEI. With V trimmed by 3 bases and J by 4 bases, 5 bases remained unmatched. The CDR3 spells CASSEEKRGGTGELFF. The CDR3 DNA reads TGTGCCAGCAGTGAGGAGAAGCGGGGGGGCACCGGGGAGCTGTTTTTT.

The chain employs TRBV6-1 and TRBJ1-3; D gene uncertain. The CDR3 is 12 amino acids. The V end lost 8 bases, the J end lost 4 bases, and 9 bases lay between the germline ends. In germline, CDR1 is MNHNS, CDR2 SASEGT. As DNA, the CDR3 is TGTGCCAGCTCTACCCAGGGAAACACCATATATTTT. Its protein product is CASSTQGNTIYF.

This sequence joins TRBV7-6 and TRBJ2-7; unclear D gene. The germline V gene encodes CDR1 SGHVS and CDR2 FNYEAQ. The V gene lost 4 bases and the J gene lost 6 bases, with 13 bases spanning the gap. The CDR3 sequence is 13 residues long. CDR3 nucleotide sequence: TGTGCCAGCAGCTCGGACCTGTGGGGCGAGCAGTACTTC. It translates to CASSSDLWGEQYF. Full variable domain (remainder filled in from reference TRBV7-6 and TRBJ2-7): GAGVSQSPRYKVTKRGQDVALRCDPISGHVSLYWYRQALGQGPEFLTYFNYEAQQDKSGLPNDRFSAERPEGSISTLTIQRTEQRDSAMYRCASSSDLWGEQYFGPGTRLTVT.

The chain uses TRBV4-1 and TRBJ2-7, with 12 bases aligning to TRBD2. The CDR3 runs to 16 residues. Germline trimming cut 3 bases from V and 3 bases from J; bases unmatched to any gene: 6. Germline values: CDR1 MGHRA, CDR2 YSYEKL. The CDR3 bases are TGCGCCAGCAGCCACACTAGCGGGGGGAAGGACTACGAGCAGTACTTC. As protein: CASSHTSGGKDYEQYF.

This clone was seen only once. At one of its ends the junction is not consistent with the germline gene, which may arise from a read error. This rearrangement joins TRBV7-7 to TRBJ1-1; tentative D call: TRBD1 (5 bases). CDR1 SSHAT and CDR2 FNYEAQ come from the germline V gene (reference sequence). The CDR3 covers 13 residues. CDR3 sequence (DNA): TGTGCTAGCAGCTTAGCGCTGGGGGCTGAAGCTTTCTTT. Encoded protein: CASSLALGAEAFF.

This chain uses TRBV18 with TRBJ1-4, with a possible D match to TRBD1 (6 bases). Germline CDR1 and CDR2: KGHSH and LQKENI. CDR3 length: 13 amino acids. V was shortened by 4 bases and J by 5 bases, with 8 bases between the two germline ends. DNA for the CDR3: TGTGCCAGCTCACTGCAGGGGAATGAAAAACTGTTTTTT. Translation: CASSLQGNEKLFF.

This clone was counted a single time. V gene TRBV5-1 combines with J gene TRBJ1-1; TRBD1 is a possible D gene (6 bases). Germline lookup yields CDR1 SGHRS and CDR2 YFSETQ. The CDR3 covers 14 residues. The V end lost 3 bases, the J end lost 0 bases, and 9 bases lay between the germline ends. CDR3 protein: CASSSGDMNTEAFF. CDR3 coding DNA: TGCGCCAGCAGCTCAGGGGACATGAACACTGAAGCTTTCTTT.